These T cell receptor beta chains were read from a single sample in a study of blood T cell repertoires in COVID-19. Libraries were prepared by immunoSEQ multiplex PCR; TCRdb keeps only in-frame clonotypes and omits some of them. The repertoire holds 220,000 or so clones, with 86% as singletons. Sequencing was done on a sample of peripheral blood. These TCRs come from a woman aged 45-60 years with COVID-19, enrolled during active disease. Both conserved end residues are part of each CDR3. The D gene is left open where the match is weak. Rows give clone size only sometimes, using once, few, many, or a class for an expanded clone.

j_gene: TRBJ2-3; d_gene: TRBD1; abundance: NA; v_gene: TRBV2; CDR3aa: CASSPRGSYDTSTQYF; CDR3nt: TGTGCCAGCAGTCCCAGGGGGTCCTATGATACCAGTACGCAGTATTTT
j_gene: TRBJ2-7; d_gene: NA; abundance: once; v_gene: TRBV28; CDR3aa: CASSFRSLAYEQYF; CDR3nt: TGTGCCAGCAGTTTTCGTTCATTAGCCTACGAGCAGTACTTC
j_gene: TRBJ1-5; d_gene: NA; abundance: NA; v_gene: TRBV18; CDR3aa: CASSPSRDNQPQHF; CDR3nt: TGTGCCAGCTCACCAAGCCGGGACAATCAGCCCCAGCATTTT
j_gene: TRBJ2-7; d_gene: TRBD2; abundance: NA; v_gene: TRBV4-1; CDR3aa: CASSQVSPGLAGYEQYF; CDR3nt: TGCGCCAGCAGCCAAGTTTCTCCGGGACTAGCGGGTTACGAGCAGTACTTC
j_gene: TRBJ1-6; d_gene: NA; abundance: NA; v_gene: TRBV5-8; CDR3aa: CASRQGNSPLHF; CDR3nt: TGTGCCAGCAGACAGGGAAATTCACCCCTCCACTTT
j_gene: TRBJ2-1; d_gene: NA; abundance: NA; v_gene: TRBV7-6; CDR3aa: CASSLGGGGWNEQFF; CDR3nt: TGTGCCAGCAGCTTAGGGGGGGGCGGTTGGAATGAGCAGTTCTTC
j_gene: TRBJ2-1; d_gene: NA; abundance: NA; v_gene: TRBV13; CDR3aa: CASSLLGDEQFF; CDR3nt: TGTGCCAGCAGCTTATTAGGAGATGAGCAGTTCTTC
j_gene: TRBJ1-6; d_gene: NA; abundance: NA; v_gene: TRBV12-3/TRBV12-4; CDR3aa: CASSSLNNSPLHF; CDR3nt: TGTGCCAGCAGTAGCCTCAATAATTCACCCCTCCACTTT
j_gene: TRBJ2-7; d_gene: NA; abundance: NA; v_gene: TRBV20-1; CDR3aa: CSARPRGEQYF; CDR3nt: TGCAGTGCTAGGCCTCGGGGCGAGCAGTACTTC
j_gene: TRBJ1-1; d_gene: NA; abundance: NA; v_gene: TRBV19; CDR3aa: CASSRRGIVTTNTEAFF; CDR3nt: TGTGCCAGTAGTAGGCGGGGGATAGTCACGACGAACACTGAAGCTTTCTTT